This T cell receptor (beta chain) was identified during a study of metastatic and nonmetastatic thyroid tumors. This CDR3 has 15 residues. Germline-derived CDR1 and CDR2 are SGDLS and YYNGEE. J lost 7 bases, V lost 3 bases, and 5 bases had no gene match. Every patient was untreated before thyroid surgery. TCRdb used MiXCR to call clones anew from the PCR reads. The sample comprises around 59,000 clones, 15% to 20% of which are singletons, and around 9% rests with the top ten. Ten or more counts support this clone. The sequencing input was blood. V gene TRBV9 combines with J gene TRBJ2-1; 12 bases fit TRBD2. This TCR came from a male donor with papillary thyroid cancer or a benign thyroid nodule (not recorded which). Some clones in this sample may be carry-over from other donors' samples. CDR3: CASSATSGGGNEQFF. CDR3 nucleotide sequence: TGTGCCAGCAGCGCGACTAGCGGGGGAGGTAATGAGCAGTTCTTC.